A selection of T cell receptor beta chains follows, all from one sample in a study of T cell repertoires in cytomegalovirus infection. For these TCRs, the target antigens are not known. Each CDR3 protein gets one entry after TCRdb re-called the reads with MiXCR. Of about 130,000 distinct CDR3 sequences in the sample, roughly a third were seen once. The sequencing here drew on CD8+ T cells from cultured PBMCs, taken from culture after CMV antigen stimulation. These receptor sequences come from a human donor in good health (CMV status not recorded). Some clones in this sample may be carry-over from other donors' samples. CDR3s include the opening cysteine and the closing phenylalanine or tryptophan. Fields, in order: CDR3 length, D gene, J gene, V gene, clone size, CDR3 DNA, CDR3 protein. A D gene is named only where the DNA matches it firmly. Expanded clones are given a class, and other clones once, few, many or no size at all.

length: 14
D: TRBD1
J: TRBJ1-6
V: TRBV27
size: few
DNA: TGTGCCAGCAGTTACGACAGGGGGGGTTCACCCCTCCACTTT
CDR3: CASSYDRGGSPLHF

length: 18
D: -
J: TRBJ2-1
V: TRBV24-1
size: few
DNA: TGTGCCACCAGTGCCCTCGGGGGCGCCGCCGTGGGAGGTAATGAGCAGTTCTTC
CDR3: CATSALGGAAVGGNEQFF

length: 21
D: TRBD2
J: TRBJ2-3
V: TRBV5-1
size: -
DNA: TGCGCCAGCAGCTTGACGGATTTAATGCCTAGCGGGGCGCACAGCACAGATACGCAGTATTTT
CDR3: CASSLTDLMPSGAHSTDTQYF

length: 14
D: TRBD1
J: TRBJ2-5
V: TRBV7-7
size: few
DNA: TGTGCTAGCAGCTTAGACAGGGGTTCAGAGACCCAGTACTTC
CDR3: CASSLDRGSETQYF

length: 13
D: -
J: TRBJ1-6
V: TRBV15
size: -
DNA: TGTGCCACCAGCAGCGAGCAATATTCACCCCTCCACTTT
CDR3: CATSSEQYSPLHF

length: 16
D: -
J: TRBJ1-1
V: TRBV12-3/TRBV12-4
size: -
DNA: TGTGCCAGCAGTACCCCTCGGAGGGCAGGGGTTACTGAAGCTTTCTTT
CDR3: CASSTPRRAGVTEAFF

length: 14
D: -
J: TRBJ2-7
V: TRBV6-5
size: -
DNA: TGTGCCAGCAGAAAGAAAGGGATACGGTACGAGCAGTACTTC
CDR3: CASRKKGIRYEQYF

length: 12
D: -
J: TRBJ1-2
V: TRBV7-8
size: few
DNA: TGTGCCAGCAGCTTAGCCTACCAAGGCTACACCTTC
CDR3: CASSLAYQGYTF

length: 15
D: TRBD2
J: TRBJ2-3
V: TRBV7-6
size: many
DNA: TGTGCCAGCAGCGCAAGCGGGGGGGCCACAGATACGCAGTATTTT
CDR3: CASSASGGATDTQYF

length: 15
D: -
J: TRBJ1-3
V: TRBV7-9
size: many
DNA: TGTGCCAGCAGCCGAGACGGGACCCTCGGAAACACCATATATTTT
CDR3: CASSRDGTLGNTIYF

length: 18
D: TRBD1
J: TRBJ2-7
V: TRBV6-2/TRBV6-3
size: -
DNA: TGTGCCAGCAGTTACCCTCACCCGCGGGACAGGTCAGCCTACGAGCAGTACTTC
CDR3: CASSYPHPRDRSAYEQYF

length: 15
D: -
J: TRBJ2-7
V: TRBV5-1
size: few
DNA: TGCGCCAGCAAACTTCCCTCAGGCGATATCTACGAGCAGTACTTC
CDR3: CASKLPSGDIYEQYF

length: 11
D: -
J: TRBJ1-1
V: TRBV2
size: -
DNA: TGTGCCACCCACTTGAACACTGAAGCTTTCTTT
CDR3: CATHLNTEAFF

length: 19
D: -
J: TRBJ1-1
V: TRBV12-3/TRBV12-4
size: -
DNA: TGTGCCAACAGTTTCGGCCTGGAATCCAGATCCGGGTGGGACACTGAAGCTTTCTTT
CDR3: CANSFGLESRSGWDTEAFF

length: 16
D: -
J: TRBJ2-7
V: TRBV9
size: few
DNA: TGTGCCAGCAGCGTTGGGCAGGGAGCGGCCACCTACGAGCAGTACTTC
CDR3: CASSVGQGAATYEQYF

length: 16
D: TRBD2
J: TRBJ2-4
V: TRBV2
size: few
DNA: TGTGCCAGCAGGGGGACTAGCGGGGGGTCCAAAAACATTCAGTACTTC
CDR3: CASRGTSGGSKNIQYF

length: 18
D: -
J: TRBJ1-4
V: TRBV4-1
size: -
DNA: TGCGCCAGCAGCCAAGATCTGAGGACGGCCGCAACTAATGAAAAACTGTTTTTT
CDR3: CASSQDLRTAATNEKLFF

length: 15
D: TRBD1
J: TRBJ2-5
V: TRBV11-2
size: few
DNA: TGTGCCAGCAGCAAACCGGGACAGGGGGCGGAGACCCAGTACTTC
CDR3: CASSKPGQGAETQYF

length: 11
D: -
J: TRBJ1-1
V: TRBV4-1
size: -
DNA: TGCGCCAGCAGCCAGGAAACTGAAGCTTTCTTT
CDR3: CASSQETEAFF

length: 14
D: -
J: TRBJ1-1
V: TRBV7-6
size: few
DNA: TGTGCCAGCAGCTTATTGTCAGAGAACACTGAAGCTTTCTTT
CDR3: CASSLLSENTEAFF

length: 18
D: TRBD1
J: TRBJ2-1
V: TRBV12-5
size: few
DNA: TGTGCTAGTGGTTTCTGGACAGGGTTAAGGGACTCCTACAATGAGCAGTTCTTC
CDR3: CASGFWTGLRDSYNEQFF

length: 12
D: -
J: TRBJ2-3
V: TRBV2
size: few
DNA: TGTGCCAGCAGCACAGGGATGGATACGCAGTATTTT
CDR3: CASSTGMDTQYF

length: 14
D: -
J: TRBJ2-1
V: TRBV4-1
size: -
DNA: TGCGCCAGCAGCCAGGACAACTCCTACAATGAGCAGTTCTTC
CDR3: CASSQDNSYNEQFF

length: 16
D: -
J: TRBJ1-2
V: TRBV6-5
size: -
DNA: TGTGCCAGCAGTTACTCGGACAGAGACCCTAACTATGGCTACACCTTC
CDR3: CASSYSDRDPNYGYTF

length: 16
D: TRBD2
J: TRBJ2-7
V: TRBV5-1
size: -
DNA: TGCGCCAGCAGCTTGGATGGCGGGGGGGGGTCCTACGAGCAGTACTTC
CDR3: CASSLDGGGGSYEQYF

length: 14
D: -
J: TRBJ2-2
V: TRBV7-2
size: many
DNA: TGTGCCAGCAGCCCCGTGGGGGGCACCGGGGAGCTGTTTTTT
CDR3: CASSPVGGTGELFF

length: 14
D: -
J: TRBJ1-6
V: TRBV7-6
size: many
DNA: TGTGCCAGCAGGGGGGAAGAAAATAATTCACCCCTCCACTTT
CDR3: CASRGEENNSPLHF